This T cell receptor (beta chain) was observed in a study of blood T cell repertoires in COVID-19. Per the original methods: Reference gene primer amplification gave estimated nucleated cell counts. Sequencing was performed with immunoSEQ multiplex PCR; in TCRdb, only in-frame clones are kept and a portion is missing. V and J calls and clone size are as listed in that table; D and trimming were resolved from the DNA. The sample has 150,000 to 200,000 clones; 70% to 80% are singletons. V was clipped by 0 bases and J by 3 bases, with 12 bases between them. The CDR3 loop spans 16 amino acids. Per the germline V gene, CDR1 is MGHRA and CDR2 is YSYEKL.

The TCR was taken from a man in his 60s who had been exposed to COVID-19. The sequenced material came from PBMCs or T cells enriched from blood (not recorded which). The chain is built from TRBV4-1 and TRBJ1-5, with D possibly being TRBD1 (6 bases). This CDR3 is CASSQDQQGPNQPQHF. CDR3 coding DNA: TGCGCCAGCAGCCAAGATCAGCAGGGGCCCAATCAGCCCCAGCATTTT.